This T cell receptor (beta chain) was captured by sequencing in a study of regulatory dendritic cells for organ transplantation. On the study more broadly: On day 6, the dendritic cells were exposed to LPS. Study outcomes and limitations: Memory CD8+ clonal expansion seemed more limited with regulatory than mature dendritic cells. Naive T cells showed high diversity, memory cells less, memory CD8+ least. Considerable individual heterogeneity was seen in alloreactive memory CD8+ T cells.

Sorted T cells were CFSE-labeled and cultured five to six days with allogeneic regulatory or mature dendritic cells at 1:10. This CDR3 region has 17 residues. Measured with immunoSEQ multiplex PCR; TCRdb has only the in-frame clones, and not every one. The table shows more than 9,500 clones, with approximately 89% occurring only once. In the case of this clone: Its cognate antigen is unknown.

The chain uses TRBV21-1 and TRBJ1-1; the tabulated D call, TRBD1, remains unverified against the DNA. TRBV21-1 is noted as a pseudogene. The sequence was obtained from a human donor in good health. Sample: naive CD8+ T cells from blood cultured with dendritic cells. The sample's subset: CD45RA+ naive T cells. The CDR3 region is CASSKGQGEEGNTEAFF. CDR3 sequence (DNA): TGTGCCAGCAGCAAGGGACAGGGCGAAGAAGGGAACACTGAAGCTTTCTTT.